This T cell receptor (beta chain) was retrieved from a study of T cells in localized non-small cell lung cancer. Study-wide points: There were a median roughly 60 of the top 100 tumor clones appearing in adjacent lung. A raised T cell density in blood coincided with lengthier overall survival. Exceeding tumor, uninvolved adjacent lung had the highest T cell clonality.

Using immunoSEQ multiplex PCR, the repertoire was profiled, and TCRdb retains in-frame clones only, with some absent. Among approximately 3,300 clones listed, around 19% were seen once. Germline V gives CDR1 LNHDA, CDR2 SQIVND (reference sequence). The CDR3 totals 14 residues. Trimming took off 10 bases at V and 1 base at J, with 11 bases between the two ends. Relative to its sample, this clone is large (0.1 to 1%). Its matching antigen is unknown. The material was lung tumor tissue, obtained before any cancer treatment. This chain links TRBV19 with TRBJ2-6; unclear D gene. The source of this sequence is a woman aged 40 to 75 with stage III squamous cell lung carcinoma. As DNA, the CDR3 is TGTGCCACCCTTGGTAGGTCTGGGGCCAACGTCCTGACTTTC. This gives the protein CATLGRSGANVLTF.